A selection of T cell receptor beta chains follows, all from one sample in a study of patients and donors after allogeneic stem cell transplantation. TCRdb ran MiXCR on the RT-PCR reads and lists one entry per CDR3 protein. The data show 70,000 to 95,000 distinct CDR3 sequences, 4.5% to 5% seen once. The specimen sequenced was blood, either unsorted or a sorted T cell fraction (not recorded which). The receptors shown here come from a human donor who was either an allogeneic HSCT recipient or a stem cell or donor lymphocyte infusion donor (not recorded which). It is not recorded whose cells these are; they may come from a transplant donor. Both conserved end residues are part of each CDR3. A D gene is named only where the DNA matches it firmly. Clone size, where shown, is once, few, many, or a class for clones that have expanded.

v_gene	j_gene	abundance	d_gene	CDR3aa	CDR3nt
TRBV12-3/TRBV12-4	TRBJ2-1	many	.	CASRRGPDDNEQFF	TGTGCCAGTAGGCGGGGGCCCGACGACAATGAGCAGTTCTTC
TRBV12-3/TRBV12-4	TRBJ2-5	few	TRBD2	CASSPTSGGQETQYF	TGTGCCAGCAGCCCGACTAGCGGGGGGCAAGAGACCCAGTACTTC
TRBV11-2	TRBJ2-4	many	.	CASSLGTYSHQNIQYF	TGTGCCAGCAGCTTGGGGACCTATTCCCACCAAAACATTCAGTACTTC
TRBV20-1	TRBJ1-3	.	.	CSAPDYIGNTIYF	TGCAGTGCTCCCGACTATATTGGAAACACCATATATTTT
TRBV5-1	TRBJ1-2	many	TRBD1	CASSSLGQGGYGYTF	TGCGCCAGCAGCTCCCTAGGACAGGGTGGCTATGGCTACACCTTC
TRBV5-1	TRBJ1-6	few	.	CASSADSHNSPLHF	TGCGCCAGCAGCGCGGACAGCCATAATTCACCCCTCCACTTT
TRBV5-1	TRBJ1-6	many	.	CASSLDGSFSYNSPLHF	TGCGCCAGCAGCTTGGATGGCAGTTTCTCCTATAATTCACCCCTCCACTTT
TRBV5-4	TRBJ2-1	few	TRBD2	CASSLGGLAHNEQFF	TGTGCCAGCAGCTTGGGGGGACTAGCGCACAATGAGCAGTTCTTC
TRBV5-5	TRBJ1-3	many	.	CASSLVSGDTIYF	TGTGCCAGCAGCTTGGTTTCAGGGGACACCATATATTTT
TRBV28	TRBJ2-3	many	TRBD1	CASSFWGDRDPTDTQYF	TGTGCCAGCAGTTTTTGGGGGGACAGGGACCCCACAGATACGCAGTATTTT
TRBV2	TRBJ2-7	many	TRBD1	CAGGQGSYEQYF	TGTGCCGGGGGACAGGGGTCCTACGAGCAGTACTTC
TRBV5-1	TRBJ1-2	few	.	CASSSGPNYGYTF	TGCGCCAGCAGCTCGGGACCTAACTATGGCTACACCTTC
TRBV29-1	TRBJ1-4	many	TRBD1	CSVEQGGDEKLFF	TGCAGCGTAGAACAGGGGGGAGATGAAAAACTGTTTTTT
TRBV5-1	TRBJ2-3	many	.	CASSLAPGSDTQYF	TGCGCCAGCAGCTTGGCACCCGGGTCAGATACGCAGTATTTT
TRBV4-1	TRBJ1-3	many	TRBD1	CASSRPGQERNTIYF	TGCGCCAGCAGCCGCCCGGGACAGGAGAGAAACACCATATATTTT
TRBV4-1	TRBJ2-5	few	TRBD1	CASSQDSTGVFVETQYF	TGCGCCAGCAGCCAAGATTCAACAGGGGTTTTTGTGGAGACCCAGTACTTC
TRBV5-1	TRBJ2-5	many	TRBD2	CASRTSGVQETQYF	TGCGCCAGTCGGACTAGCGGGGTTCAAGAGACCCAGTACTTC
TRBV5-4	TRBJ2-3	many	TRBD1	CASRKGQATDTQYF	TGTGCCAGCAGGAAGGGACAGGCAACAGATACGCAGTATTTT
TRBV7-9	TRBJ2-7	many	TRBD1	CASSLAAGGYYEQYF	TGTGCCAGCAGCTTAGCGGCAGGGGGCTACTACGAGCAGTACTTC
TRBV5-1	TRBJ2-7	many	.	CASSLEGGRGNEQYF	TGCGCCAGCAGCTTGGAAGGTGGCAGGGGAAACGAGCAGTACTTC
TRBV10-3	TRBJ2-1	few	TRBD2	CAISEGLAGNNEQFF	TGTGCCATCAGTGAAGGGCTAGCGGGGAACAATGAGCAGTTCTTC
TRBV6-1	TRBJ2-3	many	.	CASSPTGIETDTQYF	TGTGCCAGCAGTCCTACAGGGATCGAAACAGATACGCAGTATTTT
TRBV4-1	TRBJ2-1	.	.	CASSQEPNRVQFF	TGCGCCAGCAGCCAAGAGCCAAACAGGGTACAGTTCTTC
TRBV6-5	TRBJ1-1	few	TRBD1	CASSYAITGGNTEAFF	TGTGCCAGCAGTTACGCCATCACAGGGGGCAACACTGAAGCTTTCTTT
TRBV12-3/TRBV12-4	TRBJ1-1	many	.	CASSLGQGHTEAFF	TGTGCCAGCAGTTTGGGCCAGGGGCACACTGAAGCTTTCTTT
TRBV5-6	TRBJ2-4	many	.	CASSLPGKNIQYF	TGTGCCAGCAGCTTGCCGGGCAAAAACATTCAGTACTTC
TRBV6-1	TRBJ2-3	.	.	CASSEAGGSRGDTQYF	TGTGCCAGCAGTGAAGCCGGCGGTTCCAGAGGAGATACGCAGTATTTT
TRBV10-2	TRBJ2-7	.	.	CASSPPSGVPYEQYF	TGCGCCAGCAGTCCACCTTCTGGGGTACCCTACGAGCAGTACTTC
TRBV2	TRBJ2-7	many	.	CASSEVFGYEQYF	TGTGCCAGCAGTGAGGTTTTCGGCTACGAGCAGTACTTC
TRBV5-1	TRBJ2-3	many	TRBD1	CASSLGDRMHRSDTQYF	TGCGCCAGCAGCTTGGGGGACAGAATGCACAGATCAGATACGCAGTATTTT
TRBV12-3/TRBV12-4	TRBJ2-5	many	.	CASSLGGQETQYF	TGTGCCAGCAGTCTGGGGGGCCAAGAGACCCAGTACTTC
TRBV3-1	TRBJ1-1	medium-sized	TRBD1	CASSQLQGGAFF	TGTGCCAGCAGCCAATTACAGGGGGGAGCTTTCTTT
TRBV7-9	TRBJ2-3	few	.	CASSSRGNLSTDTQYF	TGTGCCAGCAGCTCACGAGGGAACCTGAGCACAGATACGCAGTATTTT
TRBV4-2	TRBJ2-7	.	TRBD1	CASSQDTRGFDEQYF	TGTGCCAGCAGCCAAGATACCAGGGGGTTCGACGAGCAGTACTTC
TRBV19	TRBJ2-5	many	.	CASTTDRNQETQYF	TGTGCCAGTACCACGGACAGAAACCAAGAGACCCAGTACTTC
TRBV28	TRBJ1-6	many	TRBD1	CASTLTGVGSPLHF	TGTGCCAGCACCCTCACAGGGGTGGGTTCACCCCTCCACTTT
TRBV7-2	TRBJ2-1	few	TRBD2	CASSFFGTRSYNEQFF	TGTGCCAGCAGCTTCTTCGGGACTAGGTCCTACAATGAGCAGTTCTTC
TRBV20-1	TRBJ2-5	.	.	CSATENQETQYF	TGCAGTGCAACAGAGAACCAAGAGACCCAGTACTTC
TRBV12-3/TRBV12-4	TRBJ2-3	few	TRBD2	CASSSGTRFTDTQYF	TGTGCCAGCAGTTCCGGGACTAGGTTCACAGATACGCAGTATTTT
TRBV28	TRBJ1-4	many	.	CASSLQWGASEKLFF	TGTGCCAGCAGTTTACAATGGGGGGCCAGTGAAAAACTGTTTTTT
TRBV3-1	TRBJ2-2	few	TRBD2	CASSQDWGGGLNTGELFF	TGTGCCAGCAGCCAAGATTGGGGCGGGGGGCTTAACACCGGGGAGCTGTTTTTT
TRBV20-1	TRBJ2-7	many	.	CSASEVQGSQYF	TGCAGTGCTAGTGAGGTACAGGGCTCGCAGTACTTC
TRBV10-2	TRBJ2-2	many	TRBD1	CASSESGRGHTGELFF	TGCGCCAGCAGTGAGTCGGGCAGGGGGCACACCGGGGAGCTGTTTTTT
TRBV5-4	TRBJ1-1	few	.	CASSLSQLMNTEAFF	TGTGCCAGCAGCTTGTCACAGCTCATGAACACTGAAGCTTTCTTT
TRBV11-2	TRBJ1-1	few	.	CASRPGYKNTEAFF	TGTGCCAGCAGACCAGGGTACAAGAACACTGAAGCTTTCTTT
TRBV2	TRBJ2-1	many	TRBD2	CASTREGAYNEQFF	TGTGCCAGCACCCGGGAGGGGGCCTACAATGAGCAGTTCTTC
TRBV18	TRBJ1-5	.	.	CASSPTQWNQPQHF	TGTGCCAGCTCACCCACACAATGGAATCAGCCCCAGCATTTT
TRBV19	TRBJ1-2	few	.	CASSITYGYTF	TGTGCCAGTAGTATTACGTACGGCTACACCTTC
TRBV5-6	TRBJ2-7	.	.	CASSLSPAYEQYF	TGTGCCAGCAGCTTGTCCCCAGCTTACGAGCAGTACTTC
TRBV6-2/TRBV6-3	TRBJ2-1	many	.	CASTQGRVDSYNEQFF	TGTGCCAGCACCCAGGGGCGGGTAGACTCCTACAATGAGCAGTTCTTC
TRBV19	TRBJ1-2	few	TRBD1	CASGDRGLTYGYGYTF	TGTGCCAGCGGCGACAGGGGCCTAACCTACGGGTATGGCTACACCTTC
TRBV18	TRBJ1-2	few	.	CASSPEQNYGYTF	TGTGCCAGCTCACCAGAACAAAACTATGGCTACACCTTC
TRBV24-1	TRBJ1-2	.	.	CATSEGYGYTF	TGTGCCACCAGTGAAGGCTATGGCTACACCTTC
TRBV24-1	TRBJ2-5	many	.	CATSAGGRETQYF	TGTGCCACCAGTGCAGGGGGGAGGGAGACCCAGTACTTC